This T cell receptor beta chain was identified in a study of blood T cell repertoires in COVID-19. Study details: Whether acute or convalescent, the COVID-19 samples came from the United States, Italy and Spain. From T cells, B-cell-depleted T cells, or PBMCs came the material, which was cDNA or gDNA.

Enrolled through a virtual design, the participants were between roughly 18 and 90 years of age and came from under 30 US areas. The germline CDR1 and CDR2 sequences are SGHVS and FNYEAQ. V was pared by 2 bases and J by 7 bases, with 11 bases of the junction left unmatched. The CDR3 runs 18 residues. Original processing notes: Estimation of nucleated cell counts was performed using reference gene primer amplification. Libraries were prepared by immunoSEQ multiplex PCR; TCRdb keeps only in-frame clonotypes and omits some of them. Clonal size and the V and J genes are those of that table, whereas D and trimming came from the DNA. Seen here are fewer than 150,000 clones, roughly four fifths observed once, and the top ten hold over 15%.

Sequencing used PBMCs or T cells enriched from blood (not recorded which). This clonotype was sampled from a man aged 25 to 40 who had recovered from COVID-19. This chain links TRBV7-6 with TRBJ2-1; 13 bases align to TRBD2. The CDR3 DNA reads as TGTGCCAGCAGCTTACCACTAGCGGGGGGGGCCTCGGAAAATGAGCAGTTCTTC. Protein: CASSLPLAGGASENEQFF.